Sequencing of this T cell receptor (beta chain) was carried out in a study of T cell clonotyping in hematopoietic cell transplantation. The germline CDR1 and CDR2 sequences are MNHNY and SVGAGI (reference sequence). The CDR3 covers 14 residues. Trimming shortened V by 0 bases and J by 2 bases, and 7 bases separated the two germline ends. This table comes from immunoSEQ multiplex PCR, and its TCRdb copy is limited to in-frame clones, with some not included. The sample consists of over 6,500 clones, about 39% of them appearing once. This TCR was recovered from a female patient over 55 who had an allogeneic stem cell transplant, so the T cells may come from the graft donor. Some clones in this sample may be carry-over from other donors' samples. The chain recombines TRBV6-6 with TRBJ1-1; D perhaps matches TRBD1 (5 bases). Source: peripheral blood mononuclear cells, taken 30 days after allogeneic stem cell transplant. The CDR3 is CASSYSGDNTEAFF. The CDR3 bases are TGTGCCAGCAGTTACTCGGGGGACAACACTGAAGCTTTCTTT.